The 5 T cell receptor beta chains given below trace back to one sample, sequenced in a study of blood T cells in healthy people across ages. Alongside a J-beta primer mix, a sample-barcoded 5' primer served in a second PCR lasting about 7 to 12 cycles. Each CDR3 protein gets one entry after TCRdb re-called the 5' RACE reads with MiXCR. The sample includes 1.5 million to 2 million distinct CDR3 sequences, around 50% of them seen just once. The sample taken for sequencing was blood. Receptors were obtained from a woman aged 40 to 55 in good health.

This sequence joins TRBV20-1 and TRBJ1-1, with TRBD1 as a possible D gene (5 bases). Deletions cut 3 bases from V and 0 bases from J, with 11 bases between. Germline-derived CDR1 and CDR2 are DFQATT and SNEGSKA (reference sequence). The CDR3 extends over 14 amino acids. The CDR3 spells CSASSGGVNTEAFF. In DNA, the CDR3 is TGCAGTGCTAGTAGTGGGGGGGTGAACACTGAAGCTTTCTTT.

The chain couples TRBV4-3 to TRBJ2-5; D perhaps matches TRBD2 (5 bases). The CDR3 consists of 15 residues. Deletions cut 4 bases from V and 5 bases from J, with 17 bases between. The germline gives CDR1 LGHNA, CDR2 YSLEER. As DNA, the CDR3 is TGCGCCAGCAGCCCCGGGGTAGCGATTGAGGAGACCCAGTACTTC. It specifies CASSPGVAIEETQYF.

The rearrangement joins TRBV21-1 to TRBJ2-5. TRBV21-1 is shown as a pseudogene. The length of the CDR3 is 13 residues. CDR3 protein: CASNVLLGETQYF. The CDR3 DNA is TGTGCCAGCAACGTTCTTCTAGGGGAGACCCAGTACTTC.

The CDR3 loop reads CASSGGLGAGETQYF. The CDR3, as DNA: TGTGCCAGCAGCGGCGGACTCGGGGCTGGTGAGACCCAGTACTTC. The chain employs TRBV11-3 and TRBJ2-5; the D gene could be TRBD1 or TRBD2 (5 bases each). CDR1 is SGHNT and CDR2 is YENEEA in the germline V gene. V was trimmed by 5 bases and J by 5 bases, leaving 18 bases between them. This CDR3 is 15 amino acids long.

This clonotype was recorded only once. The chain couples TRBV13 to TRBJ1-2, with D perhaps TRBD1 (5 bases). The V gene lost 6 bases and the J gene lost 8 bases, with 19 bases spanning the gap. Germline V lookup: CDR1 PRHDT, CDR2 FYEKMQ (reference sequence). CDR3 size: 14 residues. The CDR3 region has the DNA TGTGCCAGCAGGACTGGTGGCAGGGCGAGAGGCTACACCTTC. This encodes CASRTGGRARGYTF.